The T cell receptor beta chain described here comes from a study of cytomegalovirus exposure and HLA in healthy donors (dated by TCRdb to the late 2010s). About the investigation overall: An earlier analysis of approximately 640 of the donors reported about 290 Gb of sequence data and around 120 million unique TCR beta sequences from around 200 million T cells. Because of strong linkage in the cohort, roughly five DR-DQ haplotypes were treated as single units for association and clustering. Across approximately 400 genotyped donors of the cohort, an average of about 220,000 unique TCR beta nucleotide sequences per donor were sequenced, and 15% to 20% of those sequences were non-productive. Besides the first cohort of 500 to 700 subjects, a separate validation cohort made up of 95 to 150 different subjects was used. To decide whether each TCR beta V gene segment behaved as functional or pseudogenic, an earlier analysis of 587 of the donors relied on high-throughput TCR beta sequencing. The study used immunosequencing to profile the T cell repertoires of approximately 640 subjects and linked those repertoires to cytomegalovirus serostatus. The number of typed donors differed by locus: about 620-640 for A, B, C, DRB1 and DQB1; 500 to 550 for DQA1; approximately 610 for DPA1; and about 470 for DPB1. A later analysis re-analyzed previously published TCR beta repertoires from 660 or so donors and added high-resolution HLA genotyping to study TCR occurrence patterns. Donor age, sex, ethnicity and CMV serostatus were compiled alongside the repertoire data. High-throughput TCR immunosequencing, statistical association of individual TCRs with disease status, and machine learning were combined to predict cytomegalovirus infection status. In the later analysis, no new phenotypic data were used to find candidate immune exposures; instead, reliance was placed on TCR beta sequences and their occurrence across donors. Both class I and class II loci were covered by HLA typing, at four-digit resolution. The aim of the study was to test whether cataloging public T cell receptors could identify signatures of past pathogen exposure. In a later genetic analysis, genome-wide SNP genotypes for about 65% of the roughly 700 donors were used, and that subset was treated as a discovery cohort. An early release covering 550 to 700 HLA-typed donors comprised around 300 gigabases of sequencing data and about 90 million unique TCR sequences. All discovery cohort repertoires had been generated on a single sequencing platform. Of the 398 genotyped donors, around 81% fell in the genetic ancestry cluster associated with self-reported Caucasian donors. Overall study results and their limits: The earlier analysis of 587 of the donors excluded some 15 rarely observed V segments, including chromosome 9 orphons, because counts were too low. Some IMGT-functional V segments, including TRBV6-2 and TRBV6-3, could not be distinguished by the 87-base-pair reads and were therefore excluded. A further reported finding was that TCR beta sequences accurately predicted the HLA-A and HLA-B alleles for most subjects in the first cohort. In an earlier analysis of around 500 of the donors, most TCR beta V segments appeared in productive rearrangements about 90% or about 30% of the time, broadly matching IMGT annotations. According to the authors, the approach could potentially be generalized to other disease states and immunological phenotypes. CMV serostatus was the only immune exposure information available for the cohort. Only TCR beta chains were sequenced in this cohort, and the absence of alpha or paired-chain data limited detectable features. A later analysis found that HLA-associated TCR beta chains were more clonally expanded and had lower generation probabilities than equally common non-associated chains. Strong co-occurrence of HLA alleles, especially DR and DQ, made assigning TCR associations to individual alleles difficult. A group of highly shared sequence variants was considered likely to be a technical artifact of the sequencing pipeline. According to a later analysis, parvovirus B19, influenza, CMV and Epstein-Barr virus appeared linked to several top co-occurrence clusters. Three of the identified cytomegalovirus-associated TCR beta chains were confirmed in vitro to be specific for cytomegalovirus antigens. The study gave a list of around 170 TCR beta chains associated with cytomegalovirus. In a later analysis, most CMV-associated TCR beta chains were found to appear HLA-restricted, with HLA associations seemingly driven largely by CMV exposure. In both the original and validation cohorts, the classifier was reported to diagnose cytomegalovirus status with high specificity and sensitivity. Compared with the 666-donor mean, donors in an Asian-associated ancestry cluster had fewer N-insertions in productive TCRs, according to a later genetic analysis. In a later analysis, the rate of TCR association differed among HLA loci, with DRB1 alleles having the most associated TCRs and HLA-C alleles having the fewest. V-gene and J-gene trimming of TCR beta chains was associated with a missense DCLRE1C variant in a later genetic analysis, and the association was replicated in an independent cohort. Correlated functional status among segregating V segments might reflect linkage disequilibrium, but an unknown experimental factor could not be ruled out. The presence/absence analyses assumed that sequencing depth was roughly uniform across donors, and that assumption may not be true. Across donors, most TCR sequences were observed very rarely, whereas some public TCRs were present in many individuals. Because some donors lacked HLA typing at each locus, the association tests relied only on the typed subset. A later analysis associated around 16,000 TCR beta sequences with specific HLA alleles at a false discovery rate of 0.05.

The germline V end is reduced by 3 bases and the J end by 5 bases; junction bases left unmatched: 2. As encoded in the germline V gene, CDR1 is SGHTA while CDR2 is FQGNSA. There are 13 amino acids in the CDR3, from cysteine to phenylalanine inclusive. Just the 39-base CDR3 DNA is kept, in frame starting at base 1. Library method: the immunoSEQ multiplex PCR assay. The multiplex PCR relied on a mix of 60 forward primers for TCR Vbeta segments and 13 reverse primers for TCR Jbeta segments. Amplification of the CDR3 region of rearranged TCR beta genes was performed with a multiplex PCR assay on genomic DNA. On the Illumina HiSeq System, the amplified TCR beta libraries were sequenced as 87-base-pair reads. Per the source publication's procedure: A later analysis counted around 72 million unique TCR beta chains across the roughly 700 repertoires, and around 12 million of these chains were shared by at least two donors. Raw reads were error-corrected and collapsed into unique sequences by a nearest-neighbor algorithm in which closely related sequences were merged to remove PCR and sequencing errors. V, D and J gene segments were assigned by aligning CDR3 sequences to IMGT reference sequences. Each retained sequence needed at least a six-nucleotide match to both a V gene segment and a J gene segment. Rearrangements were called productive when the CDR3 lacked stop codons and stayed in frame with V and J; all others were non-productive. Following IMGT convention, CDR3 was defined as the stretch from the second conserved V-encoded cysteine up to the conserved J-encoded phenylalanine. The earlier analysis of 587 of the donors excluded sequences that lacked an unambiguous match to a single V gene segment. An earlier analysis of just under 600 of the donors called V segments functional above 56.7% productive rearrangements and segregating when the between-donor standard deviation exceeded 5%. To diagnose cytomegalovirus status from the catalog of TCR beta chain sequences, a statistical classification framework was built. In a later analysis, TCR nucleotide sequences were compared against IMGT/GENE-DB human TR gene sequences so that V and J genes could be assigned. The TCRdist pipeline was used in a later analysis to assign CDR3 sequences and most-parsimonious VDJ recombination scenarios. In a later analysis, each TCR beta chain was defined by its CDR3 amino acid sequence together with its V-gene family, and reads without a unique V-gene family were excluded. To address suspected cross-contamination and a sequencing artifact, a later analysis removed roughly 580 highly shared, low-generation-probability nucleotide sequences. For each public chain, a later analysis derived a clonal expansion index from normalized ranks of inferred template counts within each repertoire. In a later analysis, generation probabilities were computed using a VDJ recombination model fitted to out-of-frame rearrangements, and the results were checked against IGoR. In a later analysis, TCR-TCR, TCR-HLA and TCR-CMV co-occurrence was scored with hypergeometric tests, and a repertoire-size bias correction was applied to TCR pairs. A later analysis estimated false discovery rates by permuting HLA or CMV assignments 20 times. In a later analysis, co-occurring TCRs were grouped using DBSCAN, with TCRdist sequence similarity added in when clustering inside HLA-allele-positive subsets. Repertoires with fewer than 30,000 or more than 120,000 public chains, plus five repertoires with anomalous nucleotide sharing, were excluded from co-occurrence clustering. This immuneACCESS table, as held by TCRdb, lists in-frame sequences with V and J called but not all clones. Of the missing ones, under half trace to an unresolved V gene in checked studies; the others have no known cause. D and trimming were read from the DNA, whereas the V and J calls and clone size are those reported in that table. The table for this sample lists approximately 110,000 clones. 3.5% to 4.5% of the sample is in the top ten clones.

Worth noting for this clone: The clone's antigen remains unknown.

The cohort comprised several hundred healthy bone marrow donors. All cohort members were sampled while nominally healthy, although unrecorded immune exposures were likely present. The donor tested CMV seronegative, placing the donor among the roughly 340 seronegative members of the cohort. A peripheral blood sample was provided by each donor, and peripheral blood mononuclear cells were used for TCR beta sequencing. Genomic DNA extraction from the blood cell samples was performed with the Qiagen DNeasy Blood Extraction Kit. The chain links TRBV7-2 with TRBJ2-3; TRBD2 matches 7 bases in the middle. The receptor's source is a man aged 25 to 40 in good health and CMV-seronegative. Sequenced: PBMCs. The CDR3 loop reads CASSLGGRDTQYF. The DNA sequence is TGTGCCAGCAGCTTGGGGGGGAGAGATACGCAGTATTTT.